This T cell receptor (beta chain) came from a study of blood T cell repertoires in COVID-19. Study details: Collection of acute and convalescent COVID-19 samples took place in the United States, Italy and Spain. T cells, B-cell-depleted T cells, or PBMCs provided the cDNA or gDNA that served as material.

How the authors handled the data: Estimated nucleated cell counts came from reference gene primer amplification. The data were produced by immunoSEQ multiplex PCR, yet TCRdb's version contains in-frame clones alone and is incomplete. V and J calls and clone size are copied from that table; D and trimming were computed from the DNA. This sample has roughly 200,000 clones; about three quarters occur once, and the top ten carry roughly 8.7%. In this sample, this clone turned up once. The ends lost 3 bases at V and 4 bases at J; junction bases unmatched: 3. CDR1 is LNHDA and CDR2 is SQIVND in the germline V gene (reference sequence). CDR3 length: 15 residues.

V gene TRBV19 combines with J gene TRBJ2-2, with TRBD1 matching 9 bases. The receptor's source is a woman aged 50 to 60 with active or convalescent COVID-19. The material sequenced was peripheral blood. The CDR3 region has the DNA TGTGCCAGTAGTATTTTGACAGGGGGCACCGGGGAGCTGTTTTTT. Protein: CASSILTGGTGELFF.